This TCR beta chain is drawn from a study of regulatory T cells in long-lasting Graves disease. Trimming stripped 5 bases from V and 8 bases from J, with 15 bases between. This CDR3 spans 14 amino acids. For TCR beta, libraries came from iRepertoire HTBI primers and Arm-PCR of CDR3 regions. TCRdb reanalysed the multiplex PCR reads using MiXCR and keeps one entry per CDR3 protein. Among 300,000 to 400,000 distinct CDR3 sequences, approximately 15% were seen once, and the ten largest hold roughly 27%. Regarding time point: newly diagnosed GD, antithyroid drugs for less than 3 months. There was RNA extracted from PBMCs, and the TCR library was made from it. Whole-study findings and limits: Patients with persistent disease showed a bias toward TRBV28, TRBJ1-2 and TRBJ2-5.

There are many counts of this clonotype. Its antigen is unknown. The same specimen was also included in a second study, on T cells in Graves' hyperthyroidism and ophthalmopathy. Per that paper: Exclusions: uncontrolled infection, other autoimmune disease, pregnancy, lactation. On the basis of clinical symptoms, serum thyroxine and TRAb, thyroid ultrasound and orbital computed tomography, diagnoses were made.

The chain couples TRBV12-3 or TRBV12-4 to TRBJ1-4; D is undetermined. The sample consisted of peripheral blood mononuclear cells (PBMCs), taken at new diagnosis, from a patient treated with antithyroid drugs. The receptor's source is a man aged 35-49 years with Graves disease. The CDR3 spells CASSPGRVEEKLFF. The CDR3 nucleotides read TGTGCCAGCAGTCCCGGGAGAGTCGAGGAAAAACTGTTTTTT.